The sample holds one count of the clone carrying this T cell receptor beta chain. CDR3 length equals 14 residues. Germline CDR1 PRHDT, CDR2 FYEKMQ (reference sequence). V lost 6 bases to trimming and J lost 3 bases, with 14 bases between them. This entry comes from a study of blood T cell repertoires in COVID-19. Across the study: The United States, Italy and Spain supplied acute and convalescent COVID-19 samples. In each case, the material was cDNA or gDNA derived from T cells, B-cell-depleted T cells, or PBMCs.

Per the original data handling: Scientists estimated how many nucleated cells there were by amplifying reference gene primers. This table comes from immunoSEQ multiplex PCR, and its TCRdb copy is limited to in-frame clones, with some not included. That table is the source of V, J and clone size, and D and trimming were worked out from the DNA. The sample lists 77,000 or so clones, around 76% seen once, with 25% to 30% in the top ten. The sample was peripheral blood. This clonotype was obtained from a woman of 80 years or more with active or convalescent COVID-19. J is TRBJ1-1 and V is TRBV13; tentatively, D is TRBD1 (6 bases). The CDR3 nucleotides are TGTGCCAGCAGTTCACCTCAGGGGTACACTGAAGCTTTCTTT. Translating gives CASSSPQGYTEAFF.